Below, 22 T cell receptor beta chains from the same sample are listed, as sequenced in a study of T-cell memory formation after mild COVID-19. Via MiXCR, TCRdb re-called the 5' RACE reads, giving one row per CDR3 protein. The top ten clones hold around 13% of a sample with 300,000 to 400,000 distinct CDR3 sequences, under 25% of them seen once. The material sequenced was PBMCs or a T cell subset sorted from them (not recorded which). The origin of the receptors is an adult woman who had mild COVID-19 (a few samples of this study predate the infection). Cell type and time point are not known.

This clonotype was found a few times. CDR3 region: CSVDAGTEQYF. The CDR3 region has the DNA TGCAGCGTTGACGCCGGGACCGAGCAGTACTTC. V usage is TRBV29-1 and J usage is TRBJ2-7; the D call may be TRBD1 or TRBD2 (5 bases each). The CDR3 spans 11 residues. CDR1 is SQVTM and CDR2 is ANQGSEA in the germline V gene. V was clipped by 3 bases and J by 6 bases, with 9 bases between them.

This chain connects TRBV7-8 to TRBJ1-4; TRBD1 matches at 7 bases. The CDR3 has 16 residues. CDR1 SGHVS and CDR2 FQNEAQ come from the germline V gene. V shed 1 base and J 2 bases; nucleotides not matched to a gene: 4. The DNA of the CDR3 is TGTGCCAGCAGCTTAGGAGGGGGCAGGACTAATGAAAAACTGTTTTTT. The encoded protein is CASSLGGGRTNEKLFF.

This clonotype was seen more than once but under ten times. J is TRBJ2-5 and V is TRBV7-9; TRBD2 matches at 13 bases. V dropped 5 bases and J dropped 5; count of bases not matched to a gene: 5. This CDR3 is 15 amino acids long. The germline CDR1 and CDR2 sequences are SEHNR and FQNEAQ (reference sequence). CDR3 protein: CASSQPGLAGETQYF. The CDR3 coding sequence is TGTGCCAGCAGCCAACCGGGACTAGCGGGGGAGACCCAGTACTTC.

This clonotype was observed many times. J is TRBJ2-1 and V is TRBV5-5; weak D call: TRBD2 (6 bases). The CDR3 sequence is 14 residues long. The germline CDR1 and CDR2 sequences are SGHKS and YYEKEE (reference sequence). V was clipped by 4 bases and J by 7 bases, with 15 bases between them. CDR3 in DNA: TGTGCCAGCAGCCCCTGGGAGGCGAGGAATGAGCAGTTCTTC. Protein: CASSPWEARNEQFF.

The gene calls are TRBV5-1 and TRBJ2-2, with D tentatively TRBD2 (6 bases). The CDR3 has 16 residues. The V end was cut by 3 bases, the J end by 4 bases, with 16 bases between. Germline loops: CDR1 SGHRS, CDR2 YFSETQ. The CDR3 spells CASSSRAAGSTGELFF. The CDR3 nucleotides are TGCGCCAGCAGCTCCAGGGCCGCGGGGAGCACCGGGGAGCTGTTTTTT.

CDR3 amino acids: CASSPLVGVADTQYF. CDR3 bases: TGCGCCAGCAGCCCTTTGGTTGGTGTCGCAGATACGCAGTATTTT. The J gene is TRBJ2-3, the V gene TRBV5-1; D gene uncertain. Trimming cost V 4 bases and J 4 bases, with 16 bases left between them. Germline values: CDR1 SGHRS, CDR2 YFSETQ. CDR3 size: 15 residues.

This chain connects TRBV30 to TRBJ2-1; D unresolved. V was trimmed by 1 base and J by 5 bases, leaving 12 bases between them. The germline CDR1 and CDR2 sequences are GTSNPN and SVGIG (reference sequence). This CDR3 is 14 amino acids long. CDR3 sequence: CAWSAFSRHNEQFF. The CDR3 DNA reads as TGTGCCTGGAGTGCCTTCAGTAGGCACAATGAGCAGTTCTTC.

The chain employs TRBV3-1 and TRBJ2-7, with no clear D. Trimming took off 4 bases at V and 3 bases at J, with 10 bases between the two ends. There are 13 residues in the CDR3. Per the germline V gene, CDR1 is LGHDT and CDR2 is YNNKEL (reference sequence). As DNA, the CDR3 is TGTGCCAGCAGCCGCACCGTTTTCTACGAGCAGTACTTC. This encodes CASSRTVFYEQYF.

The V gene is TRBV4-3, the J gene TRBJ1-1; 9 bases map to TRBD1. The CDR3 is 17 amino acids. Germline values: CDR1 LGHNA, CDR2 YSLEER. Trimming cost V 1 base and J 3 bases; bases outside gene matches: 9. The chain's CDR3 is CASSQGRTGAFYTEAFF. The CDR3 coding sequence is TGCGCCAGCAGCCAAGGAAGGACAGGGGCTTTCTACACTGAAGCTTTCTTT.

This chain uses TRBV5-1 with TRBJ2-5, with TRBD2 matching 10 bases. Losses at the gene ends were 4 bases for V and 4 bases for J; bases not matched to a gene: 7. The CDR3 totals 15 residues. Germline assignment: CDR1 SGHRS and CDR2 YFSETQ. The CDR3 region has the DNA TGCGCCAGCAGCCTAAGCGGGGGGGCGCGAGAGACCCAGTACTTC. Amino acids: CASSLSGGARETQYF.

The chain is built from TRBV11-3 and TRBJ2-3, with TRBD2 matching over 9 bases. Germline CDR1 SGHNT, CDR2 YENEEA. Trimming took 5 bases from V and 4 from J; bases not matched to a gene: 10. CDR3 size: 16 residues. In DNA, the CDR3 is TGTGCCAGCAGCCCCCGGGTTAGCGGGGGTGCAGATACGCAGTATTTT. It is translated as CASSPRVSGGADTQYF.

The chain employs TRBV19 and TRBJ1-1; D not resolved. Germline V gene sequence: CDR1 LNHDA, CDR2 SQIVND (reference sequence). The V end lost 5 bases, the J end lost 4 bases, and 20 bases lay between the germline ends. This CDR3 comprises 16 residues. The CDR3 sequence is CASSPLDGVKGTEAFF. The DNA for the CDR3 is TGTGCCAGTAGTCCATTGGACGGGGTAAAGGGCACTGAAGCTTTCTTT. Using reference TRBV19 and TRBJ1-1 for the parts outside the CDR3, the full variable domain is DGGITQSPKYLFRKEGQNVTLSCEQNLNHDAMYWYRQDPGQGLRLIYYSQIVNDFQKGDIAEGYSVSREKKESFPLTVTSAQKNPTAFYLCASSPLDGVKGTEAFFGQGTRLTVV.

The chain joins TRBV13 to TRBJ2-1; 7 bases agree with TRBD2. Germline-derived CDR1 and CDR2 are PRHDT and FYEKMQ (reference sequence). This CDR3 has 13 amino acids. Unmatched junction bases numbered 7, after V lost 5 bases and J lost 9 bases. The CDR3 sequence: CASSRGTKGEQFF. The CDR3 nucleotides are TGTGCCAGCAGCCGGGGGACTAAGGGTGAGCAGTTCTTC.

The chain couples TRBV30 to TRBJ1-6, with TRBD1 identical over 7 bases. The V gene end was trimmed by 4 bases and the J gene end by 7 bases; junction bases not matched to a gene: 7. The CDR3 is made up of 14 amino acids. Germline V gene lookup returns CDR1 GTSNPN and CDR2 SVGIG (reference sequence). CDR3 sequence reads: CAWTGTASNSPLHF. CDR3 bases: TGTGCCTGGACAGGGACAGCCTCCAATTCACCCCTCCACTTT. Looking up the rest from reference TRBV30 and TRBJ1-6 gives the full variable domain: SQTIHQWPATLVQPVGSPLSLECTVEGTSNPNLYWYRQAAGRGLQLLFYSVGIGQISSEVPQNLSASRPQDRQFILSSKKLLLSDSGFYLCAWTGTASNSPLHFGNGTRLTVT.

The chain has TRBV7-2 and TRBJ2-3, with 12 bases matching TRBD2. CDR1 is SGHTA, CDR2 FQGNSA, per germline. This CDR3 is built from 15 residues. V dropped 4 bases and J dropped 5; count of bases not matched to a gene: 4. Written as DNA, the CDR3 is TGTGCCAGCAGCTCAACTAGCGGGAGGCAAGATACGCAGTATTTT. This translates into CASSSTSGRQDTQYF. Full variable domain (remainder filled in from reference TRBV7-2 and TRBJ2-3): GAGVSQSPSNKVTEKGKDVELRCDPISGHTALYWYRQSLGQGLEFLIYFQGNSAPDKSGLPSDRFSAERTGGSVSTLTIQRTQQEDSAVYLCASSSTSGRQDTQYFGPGTRLTVL.

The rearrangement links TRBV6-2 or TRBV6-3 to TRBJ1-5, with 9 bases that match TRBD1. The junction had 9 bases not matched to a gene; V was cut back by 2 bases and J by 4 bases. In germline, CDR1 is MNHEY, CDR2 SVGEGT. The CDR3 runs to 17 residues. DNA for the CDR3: TGTGCCAGCAGTTACGCTGCCGGGACAGGGTGGAATCAGCCCCAGCATTTT. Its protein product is CASSYAAGTGWNQPQHF.

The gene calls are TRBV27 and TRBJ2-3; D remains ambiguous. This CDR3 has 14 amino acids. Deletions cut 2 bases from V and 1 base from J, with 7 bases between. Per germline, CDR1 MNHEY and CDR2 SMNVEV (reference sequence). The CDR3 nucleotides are TGTGCCAGCAGTTTAACTCTGGGCACAGATACGCAGTATTTT. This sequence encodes CASSLTLGTDTQYF.

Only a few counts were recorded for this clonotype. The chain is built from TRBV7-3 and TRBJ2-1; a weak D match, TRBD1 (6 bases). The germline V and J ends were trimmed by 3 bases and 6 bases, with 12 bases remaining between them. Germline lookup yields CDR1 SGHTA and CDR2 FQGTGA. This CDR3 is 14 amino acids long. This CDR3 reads CASSLPGGRNEQFF. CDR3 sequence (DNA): TGTGCCAGCAGCTTGCCTGGGGGCCGCAATGAGCAGTTCTTC.

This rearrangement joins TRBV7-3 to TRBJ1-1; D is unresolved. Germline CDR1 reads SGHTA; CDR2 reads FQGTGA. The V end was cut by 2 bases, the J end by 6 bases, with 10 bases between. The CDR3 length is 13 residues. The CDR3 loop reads CASSLGGGSEAFF. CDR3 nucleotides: TGTGCCAGCAGCTTAGGAGGAGGGTCTGAAGCTTTCTTT.

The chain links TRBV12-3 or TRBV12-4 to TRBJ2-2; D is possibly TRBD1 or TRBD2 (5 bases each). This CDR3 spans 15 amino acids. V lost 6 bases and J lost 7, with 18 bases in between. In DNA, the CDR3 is TGTGCCAGCAGAGCCCTTAACGGGGCGAACGGGGAGCTGTTTTTT. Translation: CASRALNGANGELFF.

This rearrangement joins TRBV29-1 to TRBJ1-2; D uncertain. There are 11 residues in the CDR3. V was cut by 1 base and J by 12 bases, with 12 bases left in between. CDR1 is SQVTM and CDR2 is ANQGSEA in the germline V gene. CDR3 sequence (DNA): TGCAGCGTTGAAGTTGACCGAAGCAACACCTTC. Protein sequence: CSVEVDRSNTF.

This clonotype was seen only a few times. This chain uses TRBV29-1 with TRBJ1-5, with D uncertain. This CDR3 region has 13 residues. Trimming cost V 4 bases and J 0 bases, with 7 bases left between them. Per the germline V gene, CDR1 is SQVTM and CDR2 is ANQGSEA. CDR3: CSVGIYSNQPQHF. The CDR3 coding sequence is TGCAGCGTTGGAATTTATAGCAATCAGCCCCAGCATTTT. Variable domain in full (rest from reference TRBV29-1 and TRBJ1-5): SAVISQKPSRDICQRGTSLTIQCQVDSQVTMMFWYRQQPGQSLTLIATANQGSEATYESGFVIDKFPISRPNLTFSTLTVSNMSPEDSSIYLCSVGIYSNQPQHFGDGTRLSIL.